The clone carrying this TCR beta chain appeared a few times. Its matching antigen is unknown. This entry is derived from a study of long-term antiretroviral therapy in people with HIV. After removal of 2 bases from V and 2 bases from J, the junction contained 6 bases not matched to a gene. The CDR3 loop spans 15 amino acids. Germline-derived CDR1 and CDR2 are SGHNT and YYREEE (reference sequence). Investigators performed immunoSEQ version v3.0 at survey level. Data came from immunoSEQ multiplex PCR; TCRdb stores just in-frame clones and leaves some out. Of some 28,000 clones listed, 78% are singletons. Study-wide findings and caveats: Repertoires in HIV (unlike those of controls) had narrower CDR3 length ranges.

This receptor was obtained from a man younger than 30 with HIV. V usage is TRBV5-4 and J usage is TRBJ1-2, with 7 nucleotides matching TRBD1. The specimen was unsorted PBMCs, collected 1.5 years before starting antiretroviral therapy. The CDR3 sequence is CASSFAGTANYGYTF. For the CDR3, the DNA is TGTGCCAGCAGCTTCGCAGGGACAGCCAACTATGGCTACACCTTC. Filled out from reference TRBV5-4 and TRBJ1-2, the complete variable domain reads ETGVTQSPTHLIKTRGQQVTLRCSSQSGHNTVSWYQQALGQGPQFIFQYYREEENGRGNFPPRFSGLQFPNYSSELNVNALELDDSALYLCASSFAGTANYGYTFGSGTRLTVV.